One and the same sample provided the 31 T cell receptor beta chains below, sequenced in a study of OX40 agonist ivuxolimab in advanced cancers. Assay: immunoSEQ multiplex PCR; the TCRdb copy retains only in-frame clones and omits some. The profile shows around 78,000 clones, approximately 84% of them singletons. This specimen consisted of CD4+ or CD8+ T cells sorted from blood, obtained in a trial of the OX40 agonist ivuxolimab. All receptors derive from an adult with an advanced solid tumor such as melanoma, head and neck, liver or kidney cancer.

This chain joins TRBV25-1 and TRBJ1-6; D call uncertain. V lost 8 bases and J 7 bases, leaving 12 bases between the germline ends. Germline CDR1 reads MGHDK; CDR2 reads SYGVNS. There are 13 residues in the CDR3. The CDR3 DNA follows: TGTGCCAGCGGAGGGTACAGCAATTCACCCCTCCACTTT. Its translation is CASGGYSNSPLHF.

In this sample, this clone turned up a few times. The J gene is TRBJ2-3, the V gene TRBV21-1; TRBD2 reflects the table's D call only, with no check against the DNA. TRBV21-1 is assigned pseudogene status. The CDR3 loop spans 19 amino acids. The CDR3 protein is CASSTRKKISGGNADTQYF. The CDR3 nucleotides are TGTGCCAGCAGCACTCGAAAAAAGATTAGCGGGGGGAACGCAGATACGCAGTATTTT.

V gene TRBV4-3 combines with J gene TRBJ2-1; TRBD2 matches 9 bases. The CDR3 runs 17 residues. Germline lookup yields CDR1 LGHNA and CDR2 YSLEER. V lost 3 bases, J lost 5 bases, and 11 bases stayed unmatched. CDR3 sequence reads: CASSQGLAGTTDNEQFF. The CDR3 DNA is TGCGCCAGCAGCCAGGGCCTAGCGGGGACAACGGACAATGAGCAGTTCTTC.

The genes are TRBV6-5 and TRBJ2-2, with 7 bases identical to TRBD1. The trim removed 4 bases at V and 3 bases at J, leaving 5 bases unmatched. Germline CDR1 is MNHEY and CDR2 is SVGAGI. The CDR3 is 15 amino acids. The CDR3 DNA is TGTGCCAGCAGTTCCGACAGGGATTACACCGGGGAGCTGTTTTTT. Its translation: CASSSDRDYTGELFF.

The count of this clone is one. This chain connects TRBV5-8 to TRBJ2-7, with TRBD2 as a possible D gene (6 bases). CDR1 SGHTS and CDR2 YDEGEE come from the germline V gene. V shed 4 bases and J shed 4 bases, with 15 bases lying between them. The CDR3 is made up of 14 amino acids. This chain's CDR3 is CASSPRQGRYEQYF. CDR3 nucleotides: TGTGCCAGCAGCCCGCGACAAGGGAGGTACGAGCAGTACTTC.

The rearrangement links TRBV10-3 to TRBJ1-2; D may be TRBD1 (6 bases). Per the germline V gene, CDR1 is ENHRY and CDR2 is SYGVKD. The CDR3 consists of 14 residues. V was cut by 10 bases and J by 3 bases, with 18 bases left in between. The CDR3 DNA follows: TGTGCCAGCAACACCGCAGGACAGCACTATGGCTACACCTTC. Its protein product is CASNTAGQHYGYTF.

The sample holds one count of this clone. This chain joins TRBV5-1 and TRBJ2-5, with 8 positions matching TRBD2. From germline, CDR1 is SGHRS and CDR2 YFSETQ. CDR3 size: 15 residues. V lost 1 base, J lost 5 bases, and 7 bases stayed unmatched. CDR3 coding DNA: TGCGCCAGCAGCTTGATAACTAGCGGTCAGGAGACCCAGTACTTC. This sequence encodes CASSLITSGQETQYF.

The chain is built from TRBV5-4 and TRBJ1-1, with 7 positions matching TRBD1. The CDR3 length is 15 residues. J was trimmed by 0 bases and V by 5 bases; bases with no gene match: 7. Germline V lookup: CDR1 SGHNT, CDR2 YYREEE (reference sequence). CDR3 bases: TGTGCCAGCAGATGGGACAGAAACATGAACACTGAAGCTTTCTTT. Translation: CASRWDRNMNTEAFF.

The V and J genes are TRBV19 and TRBJ1-1, with D possibly TRBD1 on 5 matching bases. The CDR3 is 14 residues long. Per the germline V gene, CDR1 is LNHDA and CDR2 is SQIVND (reference sequence). Trimming took 3 bases from V and 5 from J, leaving 13 bases between them. This CDR3 reads CASSMRGGRTEAFF. CDR3 DNA sequence: TGTGCCAGTAGTATGCGGGGCGGGAGGACTGAAGCTTTCTTT.

This chain links TRBV5-1 with TRBJ1-2, with unresolved D. Germline-derived CDR1 and CDR2 are SGHRS and YFSETQ. The V gene lost 4 bases and the J gene lost 5 bases, with 15 bases spanning the gap. The CDR3 is 14 amino acids. CDR3: CASSAEGLGYGYTF. In nucleotides, the CDR3 is TGCGCCAGCAGCGCGGAGGGTTTAGGGTATGGCTACACCTTC. Combining the CDR3 with reference TRBV5-1 and TRBJ1-2 gives the whole variable domain KAGVTQTPRYLIKTRGQQVTLSCSPISGHRSVSWYQQTPGQGLQFLFEYFSETQRNKGNFPGRFSGRQFSNSRSEMNVSTLELGDSALYLCASSAEGLGYGYTFGSGTRLTVV.

The rearrangement uses TRBV7-2 and TRBJ1-4; no clear D. V lost 5 bases and J lost 5, with 18 bases in between. This CDR3 has 16 amino acids. Germline CDR1 is SGHTA and CDR2 is FQGNSA. CDR3 DNA: TGTGCCAGCAGCGCCGGGCCCCAACCCTTCAATGAAAAACTGTTTTTT. It codes for CASSAGPQPFNEKLFF.

The chain uses TRBV19 and TRBJ2-3; D remains ambiguous. This CDR3 comprises 14 residues. Trimming removed 2 bases at V and 2 bases at J, with 8 bases between. The V gene's germline CDR1 is LNHDA and CDR2 SQIVND (reference sequence). The CDR3 nucleotides are TGTGCCAGTAGTATACAGCCACCCACAGATACGCAGTATTTT. Translating gives CASSIQPPTDTQYF.

This clone has just a few counts. This chain connects TRBV21-1 to TRBJ1-6. TRBV21-1 corresponds to a pseudogene. The CDR3 runs to 15 residues. CDR3: CASSLRRVLGSPLHF. CDR3 bases: TGTGCCAGCAGCTTAAGACGGGTCTTGGGGTCACCCCTCCACTTT.

CDR3 protein: CASSNGPDGYTF. The CDR3 coding sequence is TGTGCCAGCAGCAACGGACCAGATGGCTACACCTTC. J is TRBJ1-2 and V is TRBV11-3; no clear D gene. The CDR3 contains 12 residues. Trimming stripped 5 bases from V and 6 bases from J, with 10 bases between. In germline, CDR1 is SGHNT, CDR2 YENEEA.

The chain is built from TRBV2 and TRBJ1-1, with D tentatively TRBD1 (5 bases). CDR3 size: 14 residues. V lost 1 base and J lost 4, with 10 bases in between. CDR1 and CDR2 from the germline V gene are SNHLY and FYNNEI. CDR3 in DNA: TGTGCCAGCAGTGAAGTCACGGGGGGCACTGAAGCTTTCTTT. This sequence encodes CASSEVTGGTEAFF.

V is TRBV7-8 and J is TRBJ2-7; D possibly matches TRBD1 or TRBD2 (6 bases each). The length of the CDR3 is 15 residues. CDR1 and CDR2 (germline): SGHVS, FQNEAQ. Deletions cut 7 bases from V and 0 bases from J, with 16 bases between. The CDR3 sequence is CASILWGALSYEQYF. CDR3 nucleotides: TGTGCCAGCATATTATGGGGGGCCCTCTCCTACGAGCAGTACTTC.

The table lists this clone with a count of one. The chain recombines TRBV7-9 with TRBJ2-1, with D maybe TRBD1 (5 bases). The CDR3 covers 15 residues. The germline V gene encodes CDR1 SEHNR and CDR2 FQNEAQ (reference sequence). The V end lost 0 bases, the J end lost 6 bases, and 12 bases lay between the germline ends. The CDR3 loop reads CASSLAGVYGNEQFF. For the CDR3, the DNA is TGTGCCAGCAGCTTAGCAGGGGTCTATGGCAATGAGCAGTTCTTC.

V gene TRBV13 combines with J gene TRBJ2-3; D is uncertain. The CDR3 loop spans 14 amino acids. The ends were cut back, 2 bases at V and 4 bases at J, with 10 bases in the middle. Germline V gene sequence: CDR1 PRHDT, CDR2 FYEKMQ (reference sequence). This CDR3 reads CASSLNDHADTQYF. CDR3 nucleotides: TGTGCCAGCAGCTTAAACGATCATGCAGATACGCAGTATTTT.

This clone was seen only once. V and J are TRBV5-1 and TRBJ1-3, with D perhaps matching TRBD1 (6 bases). In germline, CDR1 is SGHRS, CDR2 YFSETQ. Trimming cost V 4 bases and J 4 bases, with 18 bases left between them. The CDR3 is 16 residues long. The chain's CDR3 is CASSTGPTGRGNTIYF. In DNA, the CDR3 is TGCGCCAGCAGCACTGGACCGACAGGACGGGGAAACACCATATATTTT.

The chain employs TRBV6-1 and TRBJ2-5; TRBD1 aligns across 7 bases. Germline lookup yields CDR1 MNHNS and CDR2 SASEGT. The junction had 12 bases not matched to a gene; V was cut back by 10 bases and J by 1 base. This CDR3 comprises 15 residues. The CDR3 nucleotides are TGTGCCACCGTTCCAATGGACAGGATCCAAGAGACCCAGTACTTC. This encodes CATVPMDRIQETQYF.

V usage is TRBV9 and J usage is TRBJ1-2; no firm D call. Between the trimmed V and J ends, which lost 3 bases and 2 bases, there was a span of 11 bases. The length of the CDR3 is 14 residues. Germline V gives CDR1 SGDLS, CDR2 YYNGEE. CDR3 in amino acids: CASSDSGANYGYTF. CDR3 sequence (DNA): TGTGCCAGCAGCGATAGTGGTGCCAACTATGGCTACACCTTC.

This clone is medium-sized within its sample. The chain uses TRBV19 and TRBJ1-1, with D possibly matching TRBD1 (5 bases). Trimming pared 7 bases from V and 2 bases from J, leaving 14 bases between. This CDR3 is 14 amino acids long. CDR1 is LNHDA, CDR2 SQIVND, per germline (reference sequence). In nucleotides, the CDR3 is TGTGCCAGTACCCTGGCCCAGGGCAACACTGAAGCTTTCTTT. Protein product: CASTLAQGNTEAFF.

CDR3 loop: CASSLGVSGLGETQYF. The CDR3 DNA sequence: TGTGCCAGCAGCTTAGGAGTTAGCGGGTTGGGTGAGACCCAGTACTTC. The V and J genes are TRBV11-2 and TRBJ2-5; 7 nucleotides match TRBD2. The J segment lost 5 bases and the V segment lost 1 base, leaving 10 bases of the junction unmatched. This CDR3 comprises 16 residues. CDR1 is SGHAT and CDR2 is FQNNGV in the germline V gene.

The rearrangement links TRBV5-1 to TRBJ1-1; D unclear. Germline CDR1 and CDR2: SGHRS and YFSETQ. This CDR3 has 12 residues. The CDR3 reads CAFRIVNTEAFF. DNA of the CDR3: TGCGCATTCAGGATCGTGAACACTGAAGCTTTCTTT.

The chain recombines TRBV5-4 with TRBJ1-3; D possibly corresponds to TRBD1 (6 bases). The CDR3 loop spans 14 amino acids. Germline loops: CDR1 SGHNT, CDR2 YYREEE (reference sequence). The ends were cut back, 4 bases at V and 0 bases at J, with 8 bases in the middle. The CDR3 sequence is CASSRQDSGNTIYF. In DNA, the CDR3 is TGTGCCAGCAGCAGACAGGACTCTGGAAACACCATATATTTT. The full variable domain, completed using reference TRBV5-4 and TRBJ1-3, is ETGVTQSPTHLIKTRGQQVTLRCSSQSGHNTVSWYQQALGQGPQFIFQYYREEENGRGNFPPRFSGLQFPNYSSELNVNALELDDSALYLCASSRQDSGNTIYFGEGSWLTVV.

This clone appeared a few times. DNA of the CDR3: TGCGCCAGCAGCTCGAATTACGAGCAGTACTTC. Protein sequence: CASSSNYEQYF. This chain connects TRBV5-1 to TRBJ2-7; D uncertain. Trimming took off 3 bases at V and 4 bases at J, with 5 bases between the two ends. The CDR3 sequence is 11 residues long. Germline CDR1 SGHRS, CDR2 YFSETQ.

This chain uses TRBV27 with TRBJ2-5, with TRBD1 matching 10 bases. V lost 4 bases and J lost 7; bases outside the gene matches: 9. The germline V gene encodes CDR1 MNHEY and CDR2 SMNVEV (reference sequence). This CDR3 comprises 15 residues. This CDR3 is CASSSPGQGIGTQYF. The CDR3 DNA sequence: TGTGCCAGCAGTTCCCCGGGACAGGGGATAGGGACCCAGTACTTC.

The V and J genes are TRBV19 and TRBJ1-5; 8 bases fit TRBD1. The CDR3 extends over 15 amino acids. Germline V CDR1 and CDR2: LNHDA, SQIVND (reference sequence). V was pared by 6 bases and J by 4 bases, with 8 bases of the junction left unmatched. The CDR3 reads CASRFDRGGNQPQHF. CDR3 sequence (DNA): TGTGCCAGTAGATTCGACAGGGGTGGTAATCAGCCCCAGCATTTT.

The CDR3 here is CATSRYQSLTSYEQYF. DNA of the CDR3: TGTGCCACCAGCAGATACCAGAGCTTGACCTCCTACGAGCAGTACTTC. The J gene is TRBJ2-7, the V gene TRBV15; D unresolved. The V end lost 2 bases, the J end lost 0 bases, and 14 bases lay between the germline ends. This CDR3 spans 16 amino acids. The V gene's germline CDR1 is LNHNV and CDR2 YYDKDF (reference sequence).

This chain uses TRBV5-8 with TRBJ2-2; no firm D call. V was clipped by 0 bases and J by 4 bases, with 10 bases between them. Germline V gene sequence: CDR1 SGHTS, CDR2 YDEGEE. The CDR3 consists of 15 residues. Written as DNA, the CDR3 is TGTGCCAGCAGCTTGGTTTTGTCGGGCACCGGGGAGCTGTTTTTT. Translation: CASSLVLSGTGELFF.

The V and J genes are TRBV7-3 and TRBJ2-2; TRBD2 aligns across 10 bases. With V trimmed by 5 bases and J by 2 bases, 11 bases remained unmatched. Germline assignment: CDR1 SGHTA and CDR2 FQGTGA. There are 18 residues in the CDR3. CDR3 nucleotide sequence: TGTGCCAGCAGCCACCCTTCCTCTAGCGGGAGAAACACCGGGGAGCTGTTTTTT. Protein sequence: CASSHPSSSGRNTGELFF. Full variable domain (outside the CDR3, taken from reference TRBV7-3 and TRBJ2-2): GAGVSQTPSNKVTEKGKYVELRCDPISGHTALYWYRQSLGQGPEFLIYFQGTGAADDSGLPNDRFFAVRPEGSVSTLKIQRTERGDSAVYLCASSHPSSSGRNTGELFFGEGSRLTVL.